This T cell receptor beta chain derives from a study of blood T cell repertoires in COVID-19. Data came from immunoSEQ multiplex PCR; TCRdb stores just in-frame clones and leaves some out. The table shows 200,000 or so clones, with around 86% occurring only once. Trimming pared 1 base from V and 2 bases from J, leaving 17 bases between. This CDR3 contains 17 residues. Germline V gives CDR1 SGHAT, CDR2 FQNNGV. The sample holds one count of this clone. Cohorts were determined from participant-reported clinical history. This sequence originates from a woman in her 40s with acute COVID-19. Input material: PBMCs or T cells enriched from blood (not recorded which). The genes are TRBV11-2 and TRBJ2-5; perhaps TRBD2 as D (5 bases). The CDR3 DNA follows: TGTGCCAGCAGCTTAGCGGGAACAGACCCATTTCAAGAGACCCAGTACTTC. It translates to CASSLAGTDPFQETQYF.